Below, one TCR beta chain is given with its context. This clone has only one observation. Its antigen remains unidentified. Base-call qualities are not available, and no considerably larger clone is one nucleotide away. Enrolling through a virtual design, the prospective study's participants ranged in age from about 18 to 89 years and lived across 24 United States geographic areas. In the prospective study, participants were assigned to cohorts based on the clinical history participants reported in a screening survey and a study questionnaire. Mobile phlebotomists in the prospective study collected whole blood, serum and a nasopharyngeal or oropharyngeal swab from every participant. Additional blood draws and questionnaires over an approximately two-month period could optionally be provided by prospective study participants. Blood samples from the prospective study were shipped frozen or at room temperature prior to DNA extraction.

Spanning cysteine to phenylalanine, the CDR3 consists of 16 amino acids. The retained sequence is limited to the CDR3, 48 bases, with the frame set at the first base. Trimming accounts for 3 bases at V and 5 bases at J, while the number of junction bases matched to no gene is 6. CDR1 SGHAT and CDR2 FQDESV were looked up in the germline V gene (reference sequence). TCRbeta CDR3 regions were amplified from genomic DNA by means of the immunoSEQ Assay, a bias-controlled multiplex PCR. The study's own analysis went as follows. Within the assay, amplification of reference gene primers was used to estimate how many nucleated cells each sample contained. To quantify the absolute abundance of each unique TCRbeta CDR3 rearrangement, sequence reads were collapsed and filtered. For each sample, productive Simpson clonality was calculated as the square root of Simpson's diversity index across productive rearrangements. Imported from immuneACCESS, the table was reduced by TCRdb to in-frame sequences with V and J called. These copies leave out some clones; in studies compared against another copy, an unresolved V gene accounts for under half, and the cause of the remainder is not known. V and J calls and clone size come straight from that table; D and trimming were deduced from the DNA. The sample yields hundreds of thousands of clones; approximately 88% were counted once. In total, the top ten clones hold 1% to 1.5% of the sample.

This record comes from a study of blood T cell repertoires in COVID-19 (TCRdb year 2020). Background for the entire study: Collaborator samples came from the United States, Italy and Spain and covered acute and convalescent phases of COVID-19. Deeply sampled blood TCRbeta repertoires from subjects exposed to, actively infected with, or recovered from COVID-19 were included in the dataset. The samples were drawn from two sources: the first 160 participants of the ongoing ImmuneRACE study, and over 1,000 subjects contributed by 6 global collaborators. The repertoires were released in a freely available public database intended as a resource for research on the immune response to SARS-CoV-2. HLA class I and class II types, where available, came from metadata supplied by the sample provider rather than from assay-based typing. The sample metadata nearly always contained a de-identified subject ID, COVID-19 status, age in years and sex. The material from the prospective study consisted of cDNA or gDNA derived from T cells, B-cell-depleted T cells, or PBMCs.

What the research found in general, with its limitations: The amount of clinical and demographic metadata varied by source and participant and was provided uncurated.

The sequence joins TRBV11-1 to TRBJ2-1; TRBD2 aligns with 11 central bases. The sequenced sample consisted of PBMCs or T cells enriched from blood (not recorded which). This TCR derives from a middle-aged woman with acute COVID-19. In nucleotides, the sequence is TGTGCCAGCAGCTTCTTAGCGGGAGGGATAAACAATGAGCAGTTCTTC. It is translated as CASSFLAGGINNEQFF.